The following is a T cell receptor beta chain sequence with its context. No antigen is known for it. This sample was taken from a study of shared clonotypes between healthy human individuals. The study's findings and limits: The sharing of roughly 5% of naive CD4 clonotypes was seen across a few donors.

Researchers divided each subset's genomic DNA evenly across several immunoSEQ plates. Only in-frame clones appear in the TCRdb table, and some are missing; sequencing was by immunoSEQ multiplex PCR. The sample has 2 million to 2.5 million clones, more than 85% seen once. The sequence was obtained from a man aged 18 to 35 in good health. Some clones in this sample may be carry-over from other donors' samples. Sequenced: naive CD4+ T cells from PBMCs. Subset denoted: CD45RA+ positively selected.

CDR3 region: CASSEGGQSLETQYF. DNA of the CDR3: TGTGCCAGCAGTGAAGGGGGGCAGTCTCTGGAGACCCAGTACTTC. The V call is TRBV6-1, the J call TRBJ2-5; perhaps TRBD1 as D (6 bases). There are 15 residues in the CDR3. In germline, CDR1 is MNHNS, CDR2 SASEGT. With 1 base removed from V and 5 bases from J, the gap between germline ends came to 14 bases.